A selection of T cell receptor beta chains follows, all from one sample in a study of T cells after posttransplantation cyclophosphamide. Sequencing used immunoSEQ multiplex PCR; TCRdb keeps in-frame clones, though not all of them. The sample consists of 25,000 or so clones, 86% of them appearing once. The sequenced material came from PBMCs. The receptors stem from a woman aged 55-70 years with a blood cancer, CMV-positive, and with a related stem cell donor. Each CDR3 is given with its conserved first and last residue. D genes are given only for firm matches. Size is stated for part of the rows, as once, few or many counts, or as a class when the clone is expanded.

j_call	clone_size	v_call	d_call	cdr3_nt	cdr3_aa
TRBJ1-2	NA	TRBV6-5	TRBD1	TGTGCCAGCAGTTACGGACAGGGGGGTGGCTACACCTTC	CASSYGQGGGYTF
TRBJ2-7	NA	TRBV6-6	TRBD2	TGTGCCAGCAGGGGGACTAGCGGCTACGAGCAGTACTTC	CASRGTSGYEQYF
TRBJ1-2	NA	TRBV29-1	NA	TGCAGCGTTGACCCGAACACAGATAACTATGGCTACACCTTC	CSVDPNTDNYGYTF
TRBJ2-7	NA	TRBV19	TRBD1	TGTGCCAGTAGTTTCACTCGGACAGGGAAACCCGAGCAGTACTTC	CASSFTRTGKPEQYF
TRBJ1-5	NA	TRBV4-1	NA	TGCGCCAGCAGCCAAGAGAGGGCTCCTAGCAATCAGCCCCAGCATTTT	CASSQERAPSNQPQHF
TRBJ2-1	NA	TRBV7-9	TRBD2	TGTGCCAGCAGCTTATCCCGGACTAGCGGGAGAGGGGGGACGGATGAGCAGTTCTTC	CASSLSRTSGRGGTDEQFF
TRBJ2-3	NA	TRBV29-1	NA	TGCAGCGTGGGGTTGTACAGGGCCACAGATACGCAGTATTTT	CSVGLYRATDTQYF
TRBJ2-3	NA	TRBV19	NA	TGTGCCAGTAGTAGACAGGTAGCGATCACAGATACGCAGTATTTT	CASSRQVAITDTQYF
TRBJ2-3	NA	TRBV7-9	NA	TGTGCCAGCAGTAAGGAGGGGCCCACAGATACGCAGTATTTT	CASSKEGPTDTQYF
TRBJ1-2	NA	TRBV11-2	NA	TGTACCAGCAGCTTCTCGGAGAACTATGGCTACACCTTC	CTSSFSENYGYTF
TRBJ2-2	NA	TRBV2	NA	TGTGCCAGCAGTATCCAGGCCGGGGTCACCGCCGGGGAGCTGTTTTTT	CASSIQAGVTAGELFF
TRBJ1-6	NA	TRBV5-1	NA	TGCGCCAGCAGCTTGCTACAGGGTGGACACCCTCTGAATTCACCCCTCCACTTT	CASSLLQGGHPLNSPLHF
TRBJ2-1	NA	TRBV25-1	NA	TGTGCCAGCAGTGAAGGCCTTAAAGACAATGAGCAGTTCTTC	CASSEGLKDNEQFF
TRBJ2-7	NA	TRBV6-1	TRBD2	TGTGCCAGCAGCCCCTTTAGCGGGACTGCGCAGTACTTC	CASSPFSGTAQYF
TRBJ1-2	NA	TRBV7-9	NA	TGTGCCAGCAGCTCGCCAGGGGTAAACTATGGCTACACCTTC	CASSSPGVNYGYTF
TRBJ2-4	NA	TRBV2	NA	TGTGCCAGCAGTGATGGCGGACTAGCCAAAAACATTCAGTACTTC	CASSDGGLAKNIQYF
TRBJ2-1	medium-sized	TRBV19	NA	TGTGCCAGTAGTATACTCCCGAAACTCGGGAACAATGAGCAGTTCTTC	CASSILPKLGNNEQFF
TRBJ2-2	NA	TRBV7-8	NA	TGTGCCAGCAGCTTTGAGGTGAACACCGGGGAGCTGTTTTTT	CASSFEVNTGELFF
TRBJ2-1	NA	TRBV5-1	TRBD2	TGCGCCAGCAGCTTGGAGGGCGGGAGTAGGTACAATGAGCAGTTCTTC	CASSLEGGSRYNEQFF
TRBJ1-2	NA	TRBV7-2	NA	TGTGCCAGCAGCTTGACAGGCTACACCTTC	CASSLTGYTF
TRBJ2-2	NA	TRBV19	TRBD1	TGTGCCAGTAAAGACAGGGATACGAACACCGGGGAGCTGTTTTTT	CASKDRDTNTGELFF
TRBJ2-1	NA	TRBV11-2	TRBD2	TGTGCCAGCAGCTTAGGACCCCAGACTAGCCAGAATGAGCAGTTCTTC	CASSLGPQTSQNEQFF
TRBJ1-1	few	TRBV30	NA	TGTGCCTGCGCTGGCGGGTTTGGGAGGAACACTGAAGCTTTCTTT	CACAGGFGRNTEAFF
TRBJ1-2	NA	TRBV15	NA	TGTGCCACCAGTCTCCCCCGGGAAAGCTACACCTTC	CATSLPRESYTF
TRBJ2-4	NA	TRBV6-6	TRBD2	TGTGCCAGCAGTTACCTGACTAGCGGGAGTTACATTCAGTACTTC	CASSYLTSGSYIQYF
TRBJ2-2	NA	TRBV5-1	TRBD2	TGCGCCAGCAGCCCCCGCCGGAGGGAGGGTACGAACACCGGGGAGCTGTTTTTT	CASSPRRREGTNTGELFF
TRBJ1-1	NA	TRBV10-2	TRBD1	TGCGCCAGCAGTGACCGGGGACAGAGAGCTTTCTTT	CASSDRGQRAFF
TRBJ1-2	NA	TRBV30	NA	TGTGCCTGGAGTGCAAGTACGGTTAACTATGGCTACACCTTC	CAWSASTVNYGYTF
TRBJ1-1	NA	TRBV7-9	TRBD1	TGTGCCAGCAGCTTGGCCCTAGACAGGGGGACTGAAGCTTTCTTT	CASSLALDRGTEAFF
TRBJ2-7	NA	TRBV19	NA	TGTGCCAGTAGTATATCCCATCCCTCCTACGAGCAGTACTTC	CASSISHPSYEQYF
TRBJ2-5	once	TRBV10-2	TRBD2	TGCGCCAGCAGTGAGTCGACTCAAGGGGAGACTAGCGGGGTGAGAGAGACCCAGTACTTC	CASSESTQGETSGVRETQYF
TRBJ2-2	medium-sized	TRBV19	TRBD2	TGTGCCAGTAGTATAGTCATGGGTTGGCTAGCGGGAGGAACCGGGGAGCTGTTTTTT	CASSIVMGWLAGGTGELFF
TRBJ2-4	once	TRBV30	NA	TGTGCCTGGAGTGTAGGAACTAGCAAAAACATTCAGTACTTC	CAWSVGTSKNIQYF
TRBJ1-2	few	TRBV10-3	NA	TGTGCCATCAGTGAGGGAGGTGGGGAATACTATGGCTACACCTTC	CAISEGGGEYYGYTF
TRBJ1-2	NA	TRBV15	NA	TGTGCCACCAGCAGATCGGGGATGGAAAGGGCTGGCTACACCTTC	CATSRSGMERAGYTF
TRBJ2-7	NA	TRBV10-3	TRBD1	TGTGCCACCTGGGCGGGACAGGGGTCCTACGAGCAGTACTTC	CATWAGQGSYEQYF
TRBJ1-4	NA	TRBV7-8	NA	TGTGCCAGCAGCCCCTCTCGAACTAATGAAAAACTGTTTTTT	CASSPSRTNEKLFF
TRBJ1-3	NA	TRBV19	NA	TGTGCCAGTAGTATAGACACCTACGGAAACACCATATATTTT	CASSIDTYGNTIYF
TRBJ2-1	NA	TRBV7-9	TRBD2	TGTGCCAGCAGCGCCCGAACTAGCGAGGAGCAGTTCTTC	CASSARTSEEQFF
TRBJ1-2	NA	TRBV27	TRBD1	TGTGCCAGCAGCCCGAGGACAGGGGGAATAGGGGGCTACACCTTC	CASSPRTGGIGGYTF
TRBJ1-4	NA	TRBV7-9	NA	TGTGCCAGCAGCCTCGGGGGGGCGGGGGAAAAACTGTTTTTT	CASSLGGAGEKLFF
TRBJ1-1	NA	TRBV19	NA	TGTGCCAGTAGTATTCCCGCAACAGGGACCGCTGAAGCTTTCTTT	CASSIPATGTAEAFF
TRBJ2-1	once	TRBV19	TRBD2	TGTGCCAGTAGTTCCGGACTAGCGGTCCCCAAAAGGGTCTTC	CASSSGLAVPKRVF
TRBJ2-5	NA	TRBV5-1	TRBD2	TGCGCCAGCAGCATGGGACTAGCGGGAGGGTATGAGACCCAGTACTTC	CASSMGLAGGYETQYF
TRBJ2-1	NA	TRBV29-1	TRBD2	TGCAGCGTCCCGCTAGGAGCGGGAGGGTCCTACAATGAGCAGTTCTTC	CSVPLGAGGSYNEQFF
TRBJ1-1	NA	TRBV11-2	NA	TGTGCCAGCCTAGTTGAGATGAACACTGAAGCTTTCTTT	CASLVEMNTEAFF
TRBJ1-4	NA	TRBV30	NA	TGTGCCTGGAGTGGGGGGCAGGGGGAAAAACTGTTTTTT	CAWSGGQGEKLFF
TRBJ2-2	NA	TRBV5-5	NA	TGTGCCAGCAGCCCGGGACTTAACACCGGGGAGCTGTTTTTT	CASSPGLNTGELFF
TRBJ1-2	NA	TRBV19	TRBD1	TGTGCCACCTCGGGACAGGGTAAAGGCTACACCTTC	CATSGQGKGYTF
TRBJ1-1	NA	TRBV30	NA	TGTGCCTGGAGTGGGGCGTTTAGGAACACTGAAGCTTTCTTT	CAWSGAFRNTEAFF
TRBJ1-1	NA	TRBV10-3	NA	TGTGCCATCAGTGGGACAGAACGGAACACTGAAGCTTTCTTT	CAISGTERNTEAFF
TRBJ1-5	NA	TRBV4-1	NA	TGCGCCAGCAGCCAAGATGCACGGGGTAATCAGCCCCAGCATTTT	CASSQDARGNQPQHF
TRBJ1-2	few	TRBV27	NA	TGTGCCAGCAGTAACTATAACGACGGCTATGGCTACACCTTC	CASSNYNDGYGYTF
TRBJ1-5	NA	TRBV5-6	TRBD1	TGTGCCAGCAGCTTGGCAGGGGGGCCATTTGTGCCCCAGCATTTT	CASSLAGGPFVPQHF